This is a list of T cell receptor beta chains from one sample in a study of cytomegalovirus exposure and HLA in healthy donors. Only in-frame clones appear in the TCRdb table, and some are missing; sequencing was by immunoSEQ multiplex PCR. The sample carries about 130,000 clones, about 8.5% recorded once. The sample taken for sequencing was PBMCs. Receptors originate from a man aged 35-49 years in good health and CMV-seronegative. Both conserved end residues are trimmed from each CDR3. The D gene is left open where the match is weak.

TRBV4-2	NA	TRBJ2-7	ASSPTRTYEQY
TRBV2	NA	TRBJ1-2	ASSETPANYGYT
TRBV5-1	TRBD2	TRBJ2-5	ASSSRVAGSQETQY
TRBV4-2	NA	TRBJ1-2	ASSRRGFSYGYT
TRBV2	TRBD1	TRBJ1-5	ASTEGTVSNQPQH
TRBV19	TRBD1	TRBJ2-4	ASSNRGGNIQY
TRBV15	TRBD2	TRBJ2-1	ATSRETSGGSPPHNEQF
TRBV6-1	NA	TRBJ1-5	ASSELGSNQPQH
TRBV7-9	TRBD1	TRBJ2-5	ASSRTGGKETQY
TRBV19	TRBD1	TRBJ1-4	ASSPTTGGSEKLF
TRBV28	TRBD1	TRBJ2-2	ASRRQGAGTGELF
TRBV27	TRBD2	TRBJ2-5	ASRLAGAQETQY
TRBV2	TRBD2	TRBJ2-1	ASSEGLAVYNEQF
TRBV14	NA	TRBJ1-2	ASSHRQTNYGYT
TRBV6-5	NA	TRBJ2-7	ASSYSRRVNEQY
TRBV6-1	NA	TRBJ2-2	ASSGRITGELF
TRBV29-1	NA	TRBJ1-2	RADSQPYGYT
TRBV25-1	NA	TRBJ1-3	ASSDWQGEAGNTIY
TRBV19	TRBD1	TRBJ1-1	ASSNRDRPTEAF
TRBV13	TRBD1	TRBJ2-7	ASSHAGTGVNEQY
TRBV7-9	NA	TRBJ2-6	ASSLRSSGANVLT
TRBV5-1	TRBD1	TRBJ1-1	ASRPTTGVYAEAF
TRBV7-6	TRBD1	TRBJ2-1	ASSSGTGTIEQF
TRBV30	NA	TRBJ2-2	AWSVGGSAGELF
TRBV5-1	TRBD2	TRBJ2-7	ASSDRDYSYEQY
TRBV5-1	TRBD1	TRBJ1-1	ASLPRQGVYAF
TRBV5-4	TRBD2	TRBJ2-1	ASSLGSGGAGRNEQF
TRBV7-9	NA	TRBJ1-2	ASSGGDTYYGYT
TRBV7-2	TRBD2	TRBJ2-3	ASSVSGGAPDTQY